Shown below are 31 T cell receptor beta chains from a single sample sequenced in a study of cytomegalovirus exposure and HLA in healthy donors (dated by TCRdb to 2016 to 2017). Library creation used the immunoSEQ multiplex PCR assay. For the multiplex PCR, a mixture combining 60 forward primers for TCR Vbeta segments and 13 reverse primers for TCR Jbeta segments was used. Imported from immuneACCESS, the table was reduced by TCRdb to in-frame sequences with V and J called. These copies leave out some clones; in studies compared against another copy, an unresolved V gene accounts for under half, and the cause of the remainder is not known. This sample's table lists about 58,000 clones. The ten largest clones capture approximately 2% of the sample. Sequencing used PBMCs. These receptor sequences come from a woman younger than 35 in good health and CMV-seronegative.

The chain couples TRBV7-9 to TRBJ2-7; D may be TRBD1 (6 bases). This CDR3 has 15 amino acids. The V end was cut by 6 bases, the J end by 3 bases, with 18 bases between. Germline V gene data show CDR1 as SEHNR and CDR2 as FQNEAQ (reference sequence). The CDR3 protein is CASSPGALEVYEQYF. DNA of the CDR3: TGTGCCAGCAGTCCAGGGGCCCTCGAGGTCTACGAGCAGTACTTC.

Concerning this clone itself: Other DNA sequences of this sample code for an identical CDR3. The rearrangement joins TRBV5-1 to TRBJ2-7; a possible D gene is TRBD2 (5 bases). The CDR3 runs to 14 residues. V was clipped by 2 bases and J by 0 bases, with 9 bases between them. The germline CDR1 and CDR2 sequences are SGHRS and YFSETQ. The CDR3 DNA follows: TGCGCCAGCAGCTTCTCCGGGAACTCCTACGAGCAGTACTTC. It is translated as CASSFSGNSYEQYF.

V gene TRBV11-2 combines with J gene TRBJ2-2, with a tentative D call TRBD2 (6 bases). Germline assignment: CDR1 SGHAT and CDR2 FQNNGV. This CDR3 contains 14 residues. Trimming pared 6 bases from V and 2 bases from J, leaving 10 bases between. Here the CDR3 reads CASRRDGNTGELFF. The CDR3 DNA reads as TGTGCCAGCAGGCGGGACGGAAACACCGGGGAGCTGTTTTTT.

The chain couples TRBV6-6 to TRBJ1-2; perhaps TRBD1 as D (6 bases). The germline gives CDR1 MNHNY, CDR2 SVGAGI (reference sequence). The V gene lost 3 bases and the J gene lost 4 bases, with 15 bases spanning the gap. The CDR3 is made up of 15 amino acids. The CDR3 protein is CASSYGGRATYGYTF. CDR3 nucleotides: TGTGCCAGCAGTTATGGGGGCAGGGCTACCTATGGCTACACCTTC.

This rearrangement joins TRBV28 to TRBJ1-6; 7 bases are a match to TRBD1. Germline V lookup: CDR1 MDHEN, CDR2 SYDVKM. This CDR3 spans 15 amino acids. V gave up 8 bases and J gave up 2 bases; unmatched junction bases: 6. The CDR3 nucleotides are TGTGCCAGCGTTAGGGGGCTACCCTATAATTCACCCCTCCACTTT. Amino acids: CASVRGLPYNSPLHF.

The chain carries TRBV19 and TRBJ1-4; D is possibly TRBD1 (5 bases). Per germline, CDR1 LNHDA and CDR2 SQIVND (reference sequence). The CDR3 length is 14 residues. The V gene lost 5 bases and the J gene lost 6 bases, with 13 bases spanning the gap. Here the CDR3 reads CASSAGGLDEKLFF. The DNA for the CDR3 is TGTGCCAGTAGTGCCGGGGGACTAGATGAAAAACTGTTTTTT.

Details on this clone: At one end, the junction sequence differs from germline, possibly due to a read error. Other DNA sequences from this sample encode an identical CDR3 as well. The chain uses TRBV30 and TRBJ1-6; no reliable D call. Looked up from germline, CDR1 is GTSNPN and CDR2 is SVGIG (reference sequence). This CDR3 contains 18 residues. The CDR3 DNA sequence: TGTGCCTGGAGGAGGGTGCCACTTCGGGTTACCAGCCATTCACCCCTACACTTT. This codes for CAWRRVPLRVTSHSPLHF.

The chain recombines TRBV28 with TRBJ1-5; no clear D. CDR3 length: 13 residues. CDR1 MDHEN and CDR2 SYDVKM come from the germline V gene. The V end was cut by 7 bases, the J end by 9 bases, with 16 bases between. The CDR3 protein is CASKVTGGWPQHF. The CDR3 bases are TGTGCCAGCAAGGTCACCGGAGGGTGGCCCCAGCATTTT.

This clone registers medium-sized by frequency. The chain has TRBV6-6 and TRBJ2-3; 9 bases align to TRBD2. Per the germline V gene, CDR1 is MNHNY and CDR2 is SVGAGI (reference sequence). The ends lost 7 bases at V and 4 bases at J; junction bases unmatched: 6. The CDR3 spans 14 residues. The CDR3 bases are TGTGCCAGCAATTTAGCGGGAGAGGCAGATACGCAGTATTTT. This sequence encodes CASNLAGEADTQYF.

V gene TRBV2 combines with J gene TRBJ2-5; TRBD1 aligns across 7 bases. The CDR3 extends over 13 amino acids. Germline CDR1 SNHLY, CDR2 FYNNEI. V gave up 4 bases and J gave up 2 bases; unmatched junction bases: 1. This CDR3 reads CASSGQGQETQYF. The CDR3 DNA reads TGTGCCAGCAGTGGACAGGGTCAAGAGACCCAGTACTTC.

The gene calls are TRBV10-2 and TRBJ2-7; 9 bases are a match to TRBD1. The junction had 5 bases not matched to a gene; V was cut back by 5 bases and J by 3 bases. Germline V gene lookup returns CDR1 WSHSY and CDR2 SAAADI. The CDR3 runs to 14 residues. CDR3 in amino acids: CASSMGQGVYEQYF. The CDR3 DNA reads TGCGCCAGCAGTATGGGACAGGGTGTCTACGAGCAGTACTTC.

CDR3 loop: CASTLDYYGYTF. CDR3 DNA: TGTGCCAGCACCCTGGACTACTATGGCTACACCTTC. V gene TRBV6-1 combines with J gene TRBJ1-2; D unresolved. Looked up from germline, CDR1 is MNHNS and CDR2 is SASEGT. This CDR3 has 12 residues. The V gene lost 7 bases and the J gene lost 3 bases, with 9 bases spanning the gap.

The chain employs TRBV6-5 and TRBJ2-3; 9 positions agree with TRBD2. The CDR3 has 13 residues. The germline CDR1 and CDR2 sequences are MNHEY and SVGAGI. The V segment lost 2 bases and the J segment 9 bases; nucleotides outside the gene matches: 3. This chain's CDR3 is CASSYTGTSTQYF. CDR3 bases: TGTGCCAGCAGTTACACCGGGACTAGCACGCAGTATTTT.

This chain connects TRBV5-1 to TRBJ2-5; the match to TRBD2 covers 8 bases. The CDR3 loop spans 15 amino acids. J lost 5 bases, V lost 0 bases, and 6 bases had no gene match. Per the germline V gene, CDR1 is SGHRS and CDR2 is YFSETQ. The CDR3 sequence: CASSLEIAGRETQYF. CDR3 DNA sequence: TGCGCCAGCAGCTTGGAGATAGCGGGACGGGAGACCCAGTACTTC.

This chain links TRBV28 with TRBJ2-7, with 8 nucleotides matching TRBD2. This CDR3 is 14 amino acids long. Germline V lookup: CDR1 MDHEN, CDR2 SYDVKM. V shed 6 bases, J shed 1 base, and the junction held 5 bases outside the gene matches. CDR3 DNA: TGTGCCAGCAGGAGAGCGGGAGCGTCCTACGAGCAGTACTTC. Translated, it gives CASRRAGASYEQYF. The variable domain in full, completed from reference TRBV28 and TRBJ2-7, reads DVKVTQSSRYLVKRTGEKVFLECVQDMDHENMFWYRQDPGLGLRLIYFSYDVKMKEKGDIPEGYSVSREKKERFSLILESASTNQTSMYLCASRRAGASYEQYFGPGTRLTVT.

The chain has TRBV19 and TRBJ1-1; D perhaps matches TRBD1 (5 bases). Between the trimmed V and J ends, which lost 6 bases and 2 bases, there was a span of 10 bases. The CDR3 is made up of 13 amino acids. Germline-derived CDR1 and CDR2 are LNHDA and SQIVND (reference sequence). As DNA, the CDR3 is TGTGCCAGTAGATCGCAGGGAAACACTGAAGCTTTCTTT. This translates into CASRSQGNTEAFF.

The chain recombines TRBV29-1 with TRBJ1-2, with D maybe TRBD1 (6 bases). The CDR3 has 14 amino acids. V shed 1 base and J shed 3 bases, with 12 bases lying between them. Germline CDR1 reads SQVTM; CDR2 reads ANQGSEA. The CDR3 reads CSVEVPDSHYGYTF. CDR3 nucleotides: TGCAGCGTTGAAGTCCCGGACAGCCACTATGGCTACACCTTC. The whole variable domain, filled in from reference TRBV29-1 and TRBJ1-2, reads SAVISQKPSRDICQRGTSLTIQCQVDSQVTMMFWYRQQPGQSLTLIATANQGSEATYESGFVIDKFPISRPNLTFSTLTVSNMSPEDSSIYLCSVEVPDSHYGYTFGSGTRLTVV.

The chain has TRBV15 and TRBJ2-1; TRBD2 aligns across 10 bases. CDR1 and CDR2 (germline): LNHNV, YYDKDF (reference sequence). This CDR3 is 15 amino acids long. V lost 1 base to trimming and J lost 5 bases; unmatched junction nucleotides: 2. The CDR3 DNA sequence: TGTGCCACCAGCAGAGGTACTAGCGGGAACAATGAGCAGTTCTTC. This codes for CATSRGTSGNNEQFF.

This chain's CDR3 is CASSEVWGQGGYTF. The CDR3 bases are TGTGCCAGCAGTGAAGTGTGGGGGCAGGGTGGCTACACCTTC. V is TRBV2 and J is TRBJ1-2; D is perhaps TRBD1 (6 bases). The CDR3 length is 14 residues. The V gene's germline CDR1 is SNHLY and CDR2 FYNNEI. Trimming removed 1 base at V and 7 bases at J, with 13 bases between.

This chain connects TRBV7-9 to TRBJ1-4; possible D gene TRBD1, 6 bases. Germline V gene data show CDR1 as SEHNR and CDR2 as FQNEAQ (reference sequence). This CDR3 spans 15 amino acids. V was trimmed by 5 bases and J by 12 bases, leaving 22 bases between them. This CDR3 reads CASSHTFGGRGELFF. The CDR3 nucleotides read TGTGCCAGCAGCCATACGTTCGGGGGGCGGGGTGAACTGTTTTTT. Full variable domain (missing parts from reference TRBV7-9 and TRBJ1-4): DTGVSQNPRHKITKRGQNVTFRCDPISEHNRLYWYRQTLGQGPEFLTYFQNEAQLEKSRLLSDRFSAERPKGSFSTLEIQRTEQGDSAMYLCASSHTFGGRGELFFGSGTQLSVL.

The rearrangement uses TRBV5-5 and TRBJ1-2, with D possibly TRBD1 on 5 matching bases. The V and J ends lost 6 bases and 3 bases respectively, with 12 bases between them. Per the germline V gene, CDR1 is SGHKS and CDR2 is YYEKEE (reference sequence). The CDR3 has 13 amino acids. DNA of the CDR3: TGTGCCAGCACCCCTCAGGGCGACTATGGCTACACCTTC. This encodes CASTPQGDYGYTF.

The V gene is TRBV19, the J gene TRBJ1-1; 9 bases match TRBD1. CDR1 and CDR2 (germline): LNHDA, SQIVND (reference sequence). This CDR3 contains 15 residues. V shed 8 bases, J shed 1 base, and the junction held 8 bases outside the gene matches. The CDR3 loop is CASSDRGQGNTEAFF. The CDR3, as DNA: TGTGCCAGTTCAGATCGGGGACAGGGGAACACTGAAGCTTTCTTT.

The chain combines TRBV13 with TRBJ2-1, with 7 bases fitting TRBD2. After removal of 0 bases from V and 10 bases from J, the junction contained 3 bases not matched to a gene. Looked up from germline, CDR1 is PRHDT and CDR2 is FYEKMQ (reference sequence). The CDR3 runs to 13 residues. The CDR3 loop reads CASSLGGGGEQFF. As DNA, the CDR3 is TGTGCCAGCAGCTTAGGCGGGGGAGGGGAGCAGTTCTTC.

The chain carries TRBV5-1 and TRBJ1-6; tentatively, D is TRBD1 (6 bases). Germline lookup yields CDR1 SGHRS and CDR2 YFSETQ. The CDR3 is made up of 15 amino acids. Trimming pared 0 bases from V and 5 bases from J, leaving 9 bases between. The CDR3 spells CASSLATGNNSPLHF. CDR3 DNA sequence: TGCGCCAGCAGCTTGGCCACAGGGAATAATTCACCCCTCCACTTT.

This chain connects TRBV9 to TRBJ2-7; perhaps TRBD2 as D (5 bases). Germline V gene data show CDR1 as SGDLS and CDR2 as YYNGEE. V lost 0 bases, J lost 0 bases, and 10 bases lay in between. CDR3 length equals 15 residues. The CDR3 loop reads CASSVAAEYSYEQYF. CDR3 DNA sequence: TGTGCCAGCAGCGTAGCAGCGGAGTACTCCTACGAGCAGTACTTC.

This chain joins TRBV28 and TRBJ1-5; D unresolved. V was clipped by 7 bases and J by 0 bases, with 10 bases between them. The germline V gene has CDR1 MDHEN and CDR2 SYDVKM. The CDR3 covers 14 residues. As DNA, the CDR3 is TGTGCCAGCACCGTCGTGTATAGCAATCAGCCCCAGCATTTT. Residues: CASTVVYSNQPQHF.

This sequence joins TRBV5-1 and TRBJ2-7; the D is unclear. V was pared by 5 bases and J by 0 bases, with 9 bases between. The germline V gene has CDR1 SGHRS and CDR2 YFSETQ. The length of the CDR3 is 13 residues. Here the CDR3 reads CASSYSSSYEQYF. CDR3 DNA sequence: TGCGCCAGCAGTTACAGCAGCTCCTACGAGCAGTACTTC.

The chain employs TRBV28 and TRBJ1-6, with D perhaps TRBD1 (6 bases). V was cut by 7 bases and J by 0 bases, with 19 bases left in between. CDR1 is MDHEN, CDR2 SYDVKM, per germline. The CDR3 covers 18 residues. CDR3 nucleotides: TGTGCCAGCACCCCTTTGGGGGCTACCAGCTCCTATAATTCACCCCTCCACTTT. This encodes CASTPLGATSSYNSPLHF.

This rearrangement joins TRBV7-9 to TRBJ2-1; 10 bases map to TRBD2. The CDR3 totals 15 residues. The junction had 6 bases not matched to a gene; V was cut back by 7 bases and J by 3 bases. The germline V gene encodes CDR1 SEHNR and CDR2 FQNEAQ (reference sequence). The CDR3 reads CASKSSGGDYNEQFF. Here the CDR3 DNA reads TGTGCCAGCAAGTCCAGCGGGGGGGACTACAATGAGCAGTTCTTC.

The CDR3 DNA reads TGTGCCAGTACCCCAGTTAGCGGTTACACCGGGGAGCTGTTTTTT. Amino acid sequence: CASTPVSGYTGELFF. The chain uses TRBV19 and TRBJ2-2, with D possibly being TRBD2 (6 bases). CDR1 LNHDA and CDR2 SQIVND come from the germline V gene (reference sequence). The CDR3 loop spans 15 amino acids. The V and J ends lost 7 bases and 3 bases respectively, with 15 bases between them.

The chain employs TRBV19 and TRBJ2-7, with TRBD1 as a possible D gene (6 bases). CDR3 length: 15 amino acids. The germline gives CDR1 LNHDA, CDR2 SQIVND (reference sequence). Trimming took off 1 base at V and 2 bases at J, with 12 bases between the two ends. CDR3 coding DNA: TGTGCCAGTAGTATAGGCGTCAGGGGACCCTACGAGCAGTACTTC. This gives the protein CASSIGVRGPYEQYF.